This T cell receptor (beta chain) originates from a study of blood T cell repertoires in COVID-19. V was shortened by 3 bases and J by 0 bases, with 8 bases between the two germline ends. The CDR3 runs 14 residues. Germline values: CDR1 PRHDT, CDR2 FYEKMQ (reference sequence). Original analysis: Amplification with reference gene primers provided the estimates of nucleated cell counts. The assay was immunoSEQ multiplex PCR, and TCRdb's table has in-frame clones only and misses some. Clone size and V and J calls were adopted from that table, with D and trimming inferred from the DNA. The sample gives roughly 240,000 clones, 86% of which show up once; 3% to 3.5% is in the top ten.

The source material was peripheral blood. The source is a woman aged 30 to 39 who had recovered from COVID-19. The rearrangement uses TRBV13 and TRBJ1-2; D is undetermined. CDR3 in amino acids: CASSLGTSNYGYTF. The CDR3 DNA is TGTGCCAGCAGCTTGGGCACCTCTAACTATGGCTACACCTTC. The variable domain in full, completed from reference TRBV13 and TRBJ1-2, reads AAGVIQSPRHLIKEKRETATLKCYPIPRHDTVYWYQQGPGQDPQFLISFYEKMQSDKGSIPDRFSAQQFSDYHSELNMSSLELGDSALYFCASSLGTSNYGYTFGSGTRLTVV.